These 21 T cell receptor beta chains were sequenced from one sample in a study of T cells in Graves' hyperthyroidism and ophthalmopathy. The investigators amplified TCR beta CDR3 regions from RNA transcripts. A set of HTBI primers served as the primers for a first-round RT-PCR of the TCR CDR3. A single record per CDR3 protein comes from TCRdb applying MiXCR to the multiplex PCR reads. The table lists some 340,000 distinct CDR3 sequences, approximately 15% of them singletons. The sample consisted of blood. The receptors come from a woman between 40 and 55 years old with Graves' ophthalmopathy.

V usage is TRBV7-9 and J usage is TRBJ1-3; D is unresolved. This CDR3 is 16 amino acids long. The germline CDR1 and CDR2 sequences are SEHNR and FQNEAQ (reference sequence). The V end lost 1 base, the J end lost 0 bases, and 10 bases lay between the germline ends. As DNA, the CDR3 is TGTGCCAGCAGCTTAGTTGCAGTCTACTCTGGAAACACCATATATTTT. The encoded protein is CASSLVAVYSGNTIYF.

This clonotype was counted many times. The chain links TRBV6-1 to TRBJ2-3, with D hard to call. Germline-derived CDR1 and CDR2 are MNHNS and SASEGT. The V and J ends lost 1 base and 7 bases respectively, with 6 bases between them. The length of the CDR3 is 12 residues. The CDR3 sequence: CASSEEMNTQYF. CDR3 coding DNA: TGTGCCAGCAGTGAAGAGATGAATACGCAGTATTTT.

CDR3: CASGAGDIQYF. CDR3 nucleotide sequence: TGTGCCAGCGGTGCCGGGGACATTCAGTACTTC. The genes are TRBV6-1 and TRBJ2-4; tentative D call: TRBD2 (5 bases). The CDR3 extends over 11 amino acids. V lost 8 bases and J 8 bases, leaving 10 bases between the germline ends. Looked up from germline, CDR1 is MNHNS and CDR2 is SASEGT.

This clonotype has a count of ten or more. The chain is built from TRBV7-9 and TRBJ2-3, with D uncertain. Germline V gene lookup returns CDR1 SEHNR and CDR2 FQNEAQ (reference sequence). Trimming left V 4 bases short and J 0 bases short, with 5 bases between. This CDR3 contains 13 residues. The chain's CDR3 is CASSSTSTDTQYF. CDR3 in DNA: TGTGCCAGCAGCTCGACTAGCACAGATACGCAGTATTTT.

This clonotype was detected many times. The genes are TRBV2 and TRBJ2-3, with D maybe TRBD2 (5 bases). V lost 7 bases and J lost 4, with 9 bases in between. Germline V gene data show CDR1 as SNHLY and CDR2 as FYNNEI. The CDR3 is made up of 12 amino acids. CDR3 loop: CASKADSDTQYF. As DNA, the CDR3 is TGTGCCAGCAAGGCGGACTCAGATACGCAGTATTTT.

This sequence joins TRBV18 and TRBJ1-3; no clear D. The CDR3 consists of 15 residues. Germline loops: CDR1 KGHSH, CDR2 LQKENI. V lost 1 base and J lost 4, with 11 bases in between. The CDR3 nucleotides read TGTGCCAGCTCACCACAGAGGCGAGAAGGAAACACCATATATTTT. Translation: CASSPQRREGNTIYF. The whole variable domain, filled in from reference TRBV18 and TRBJ1-3, reads NAGVMQNPRHLVRRRGQEARLRCSPMKGHSHVYWYRQLPEEGLKFMVYLQKENIIDESGMPKERFSAEFPKEGPSILRIQQVVRGDSAAYFCASSPQRREGNTIYFGEGSWLTVV.

The chain is built from TRBV19 and TRBJ2-2; 7 bases map to TRBD1. With 6 bases clipped from V and 5 bases from J, the junction kept 6 bases outside the gene matches. Germline CDR1 reads LNHDA; CDR2 reads SQIVND (reference sequence). The CDR3 extends over 14 amino acids. CDR3 in amino acids: CASSPDRATGELFF. CDR3 DNA: TGTGCCAGTAGCCCCGACAGGGCAACCGGGGAGCTGTTTTTT.

V usage is TRBV19 and J usage is TRBJ2-3; tentative D call: TRBD1 (6 bases). CDR1 is LNHDA and CDR2 is SQIVND in the germline V gene (reference sequence). This CDR3 contains 14 residues. V was trimmed by 5 bases and J by 2 bases, leaving 11 bases between them. CDR3 sequence (DNA): TGTGCCAGTAGTTTGGGGGACACCACAGATACGCAGTATTTT. Protein sequence: CASSLGDTTDTQYF.

This clonotype was picked up a small number of times. The chain combines TRBV5-5 with TRBJ2-7, with D unresolved. CDR1 SGHKS and CDR2 YYEKEE come from the germline V gene (reference sequence). CDR3 length: 14 residues. V lost 4 bases and J lost 6, with 17 bases in between. The CDR3 bases are TGTGCCAGCAGCGTAGATCCCGGGCCCATCGAGCAGTACTTC. Its translation is CASSVDPGPIEQYF.

This clonotype was observed at least ten times. V is TRBV5-4 and J is TRBJ2-3, with D maybe TRBD2 (5 bases). Deletions cut 0 bases from V and 5 bases from J, with 13 bases between. The germline gives CDR1 SGHNT, CDR2 YYREEE (reference sequence). The CDR3 runs to 15 residues. CDR3 bases: TGTGCCAGCAGCTTGGGCAGGACTCTGGGAGATACGCAGTATTTT. The encoded protein is CASSLGRTLGDTQYF.

This clonotype was found many times. The chain carries TRBV2 and TRBJ2-1, with 9 positions matching TRBD2. CDR1 is SNHLY, CDR2 FYNNEI, per germline. The V and J ends lost 6 bases and 7 bases, in that order; junction bases with no gene match: 10. The CDR3 totals 15 residues. CDR3 DNA sequence: TGTGCCAGCAGCGCAGCGGGAGGCGGAGGTAATGAGCAGTTCTTC. This encodes CASSAAGGGGNEQFF. Filled out from reference TRBV2 and TRBJ2-1, the complete variable domain reads EPEVTQTPSHQVTQMGQEVILRCVPISNHLYFYWYRQILGQKVEFLVSFYNNEISEKSEIFDDQFSVERPDGSNFTLKIRSTKLEDSAMYFCASSAAGGGGNEQFFGPGTRLTVL.

The chain has TRBV4-1 and TRBJ2-3; the D gene is possibly TRBD1 (5 bases). CDR1 and CDR2 from the germline V gene are MGHRA and YSYEKL. The CDR3 contains 15 residues. Trimming removed 3 bases at V and 0 bases at J, with 10 bases between. Here the CDR3 reads CASSQLGASTDTQYF. DNA of the CDR3: TGCGCCAGCAGCCAGTTAGGGGCTAGCACAGATACGCAGTATTTT.

This clonotype occurred many times. CDR3 region: CASSGAISYYEQYF. The CDR3 DNA reads as TGTGCCAGCAGTGGGGCGATCTCCTACTACGAGCAGTACTTC. The V and J genes are TRBV6-1 and TRBJ2-7; no clear D. V shed 4 bases and J shed 3 bases, with 13 bases lying between them. The CDR3 spans 14 residues. CDR1 and CDR2 (germline): MNHNS, SASEGT.

The chain recombines TRBV6-1 with TRBJ2-7; D may be TRBD2 (5 bases). The germline CDR1 and CDR2 sequences are MNHNS and SASEGT. The CDR3 has 14 residues. V was pared by 5 bases and J by 4 bases, with 15 bases between. CDR3 loop: CASSTKTRTYEQYF. The CDR3 coding sequence is TGTGCCAGCAGTACAAAAACTAGGACGTACGAGCAGTACTTC.

The chain links TRBV7-3 to TRBJ2-2; TRBD2 aligns across 8 bases. V gave up 3 bases and J gave up 5 bases; unmatched junction bases: 11. The CDR3 loop spans 17 amino acids. CDR1 is SGHTA and CDR2 is FQGTGA in the germline V gene. CDR3 protein: CASSFVPAGVGTGELFF. Written as DNA, the CDR3 is TGTGCCAGCAGCTTCGTTCCAGCGGGAGTTGGGACCGGGGAGCTGTTTTTT.

This clonotype appeared a few times. The chain has TRBV4-1 and TRBJ2-7; no firm D call. Between the trimmed V and J ends, which lost 0 bases and 3 bases, there was a span of 9 bases. The CDR3 consists of 14 residues. CDR1 and CDR2 from the germline V gene are MGHRA and YSYEKL. The CDR3 DNA reads TGCGCCAGCAGCCAAGATAGGCTTGTCTACGAGCAGTACTTC. Translation gives CASSQDRLVYEQYF.

Ten or more counts support this clonotype. The chain is built from TRBV6-2 or TRBV6-3 and TRBJ1-1, with D tentatively TRBD1 (5 bases). Per the germline V gene, CDR1 is MNHEY and CDR2 is SVGEGT. Trimming shortened V by 2 bases and J by 0 bases, and 13 bases separated the two germline ends. This CDR3 comprises 16 residues. CDR3 sequence reads: CASSYGGRGLNTEAFF. CDR3 DNA: TGTGCCAGCAGTTACGGAGGTCGGGGCTTGAACACTGAAGCTTTCTTT.

The chain employs TRBV7-9 and TRBJ2-3, with D perhaps TRBD1 or TRBD2 (5 bases each). Germline lookup yields CDR1 SEHNR and CDR2 FQNEAQ (reference sequence). The CDR3 is 13 residues long. Trimming removed 1 base from V and 5 bases from J, with 7 bases in between. CDR3 coding DNA: TGTGCCAGCAGCTTAGGGGGGAAAGATACGCAGTATTTT. It translates to CASSLGGKDTQYF.

Turning to this clonotype: A read error may explain this, as a much larger clone is one base away. The genes are TRBV15 and TRBJ2-1, with TRBD1 identical over 7 bases. With V trimmed by 1 base and J by 10 bases, 10 bases remained unmatched. This CDR3 has 15 residues. In germline, CDR1 is LNHNV, CDR2 YYDKDF (reference sequence). The CDR3 sequence: CATSRGAGTVDEQFF. The DNA for the CDR3 is TGTGCCACCAGCAGAGGGGCAGGGACAGTGGACGAGCAGTTCTTC.

The chain links TRBV4-1 to TRBJ1-5; 9 positions match TRBD1. The V gene end was trimmed by 2 bases and the J gene end by 7 bases; junction bases not matched to a gene: 12. Germline CDR1 reads MGHRA; CDR2 reads YSYEKL. The CDR3 runs 17 residues. The CDR3 DNA reads TGCGCCAGCAGCCAAAAAGCCGGACAGGGGCTAGGACAGCCCCAGCATTTT. Its translation: CASSQKAGQGLGQPQHF.

This clonotype was counted a few times. V usage is TRBV7-2 and J usage is TRBJ2-2; D is possibly TRBD2 (6 bases). The germline V gene has CDR1 SGHTA and CDR2 FQGNSA. Trimming removed 6 bases at V and 7 bases at J, with 18 bases between. There are 15 residues in the CDR3. The chain's CDR3 is CASSYLAGYGGELFF. The CDR3 DNA follows: TGTGCCAGCAGTTATCTCGCGGGGTACGGCGGGGAGCTGTTTTTT.